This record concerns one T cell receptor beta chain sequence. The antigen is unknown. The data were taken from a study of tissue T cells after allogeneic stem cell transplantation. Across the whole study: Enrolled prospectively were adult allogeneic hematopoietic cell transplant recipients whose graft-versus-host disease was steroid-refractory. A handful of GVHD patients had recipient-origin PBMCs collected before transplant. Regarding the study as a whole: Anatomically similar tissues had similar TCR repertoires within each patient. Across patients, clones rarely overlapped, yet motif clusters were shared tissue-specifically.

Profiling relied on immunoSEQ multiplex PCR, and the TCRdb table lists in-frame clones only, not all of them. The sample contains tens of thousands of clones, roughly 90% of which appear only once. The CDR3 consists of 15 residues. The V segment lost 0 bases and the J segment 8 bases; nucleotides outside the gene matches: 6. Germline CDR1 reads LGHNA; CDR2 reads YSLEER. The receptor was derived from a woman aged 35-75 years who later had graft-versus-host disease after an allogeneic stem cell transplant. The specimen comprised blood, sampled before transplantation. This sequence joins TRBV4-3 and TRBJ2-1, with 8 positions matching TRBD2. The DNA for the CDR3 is TGCGCCAGCAGCCAAGATGGGACTAGAGGGGATGAGCAGTTCTTC. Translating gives CASSQDGTRGDEQFF.